This T cell receptor (beta chain) comes out of a study of T cell repertoires in cytomegalovirus infection. Across the whole study: TCR beta signatures that were public indicated CMV infection and matching HLA type. Study-level results: CMV-specific TCR beta clonotypes restricted by HLA-C were the ones dominating the ex vivo response. Cumulative frequency (of public TCR beta family members) identified carriers of CMV plus the relevant HLA.

This clonotype has just one count. What it binds is unknown. CDR3 size: 14 residues. Trimming took off 5 bases at V and 0 bases at J, with 8 bases between the two ends. CDR1 and CDR2 from the germline V gene are MNHNY and SVGAGI (reference sequence). Via MiXCR, TCRdb re-called the reads, giving one row per CDR3 protein. In the table there are more than 650,000 distinct CDR3 sequences, approximately 40% of which are singletons. The TCR comes from a human donor in good health (CMV status not recorded). Some clones in this sample may be carry-over from other donors' samples. The sample comprised PBMCs. The chain links TRBV6-6 to TRBJ2-1; D is perhaps TRBD2 (5 bases). The CDR3 protein is CASSTGISYNEQFF. The DNA of the CDR3 is TGTGCCAGCAGTACCGGGATCTCCTACAATGAGCAGTTCTTC.